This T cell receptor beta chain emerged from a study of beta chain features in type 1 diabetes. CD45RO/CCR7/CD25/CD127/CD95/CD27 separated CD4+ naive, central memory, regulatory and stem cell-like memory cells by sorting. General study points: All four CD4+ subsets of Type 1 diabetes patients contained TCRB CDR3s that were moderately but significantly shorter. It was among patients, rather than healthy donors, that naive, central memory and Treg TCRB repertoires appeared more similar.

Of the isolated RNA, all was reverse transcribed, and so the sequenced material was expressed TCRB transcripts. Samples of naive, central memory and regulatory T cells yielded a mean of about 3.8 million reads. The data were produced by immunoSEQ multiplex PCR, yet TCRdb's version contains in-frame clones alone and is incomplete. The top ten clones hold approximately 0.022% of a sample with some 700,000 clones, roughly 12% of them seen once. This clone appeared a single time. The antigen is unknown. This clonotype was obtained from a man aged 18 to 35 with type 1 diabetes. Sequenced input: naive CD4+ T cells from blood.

CDR3 bases: TGCGCCAGCAGCCAAGATGGGACCACCAGGGGCGTATACGGCTACACCTTC. Encoded protein: CASSQDGTTRGVYGYTF. The chain carries TRBV4-1 and TRBJ1-2, with D possibly matching TRBD1 (6 bases). The V gene lost 0 bases and the J gene lost 8 bases, with 22 bases spanning the gap. Germline assignment: CDR1 MGHRA and CDR2 YSYEKL. The CDR3 length is 17 residues.